Following are 20 T cell receptor beta chains from one sample sequenced in a study of PD-1 blockade in classical Hodgkin lymphoma. Assay used: immunoSEQ multiplex PCR; TCRdb lists only in-frame clones, some missing. The sample lists nearly 25,000 clones; around 86% were seen once. Autologous stem cell transplantation was followed by relapse in every patient, and brentuximab vedotin exposure varied. The sample consisted of peripheral blood mononuclear cells (PBMCs), taken before the second cycle of nivolumab. The receptors stem from a human donor with classical Hodgkin lymphoma.

The chain couples TRBV6-6 to TRBJ2-7; D is possibly TRBD1 or TRBD2 (6 bases each). There are 15 residues in the CDR3. CDR1 and CDR2 from the germline V gene are MNHNY and SVGAGI (reference sequence). Trimming shortened V by 6 bases and J by 5 bases, and 20 bases separated the two germline ends. CDR3: CASRPDRTGRNEQYF. The CDR3 DNA reads as TGTGCCAGCAGGCCCGACAGGACGGGGAGGAACGAGCAGTACTTC.

The rearrangement links TRBV25-1 to TRBJ1-5; D gene ambiguous. Between the trimmed V and J ends, which lost 0 bases and 1 base, there was a span of 4 bases. Germline V CDR1 and CDR2: MGHDK, SYGVNS. This CDR3 comprises 14 residues. CDR3 in DNA: TGTGCCAGCAGTGAATACGGCAGCAATCAGCCCCAGCATTTT. Its protein product is CASSEYGSNQPQHF.

The rearrangement joins TRBV6-7 to TRBJ2-7; perhaps TRBD1 as D (5 bases). TRBV6-7 is placed among ORFs of uncertain function. CDR3 length: 17 amino acids. Trimming removed 2 bases at V and 2 bases at J, with 19 bases between. In DNA, the CDR3 is TGTGCCAGCAGTTACCTCTTAAGGACACCCATAGCCTACGAGCAGTACTTC. Its translation: CASSYLLRTPIAYEQYF.

The V gene is TRBV27, the J gene TRBJ1-2; perhaps TRBD1 as D (6 bases). The CDR3 spans 13 residues. Germline-derived CDR1 and CDR2 are MNHEY and SMNVEV (reference sequence). V was clipped by 1 base and J by 6 bases, with 9 bases between them. Here the CDR3 DNA reads TGTGCCAGCAGTTTATGGGCAGGGGATGGCTACACCTTC. Amino acid sequence: CASSLWAGDGYTF.

The gene calls are TRBV30 and TRBJ2-1, with D possibly being TRBD1 or TRBD2 (5 bases each). V was clipped by 8 bases and J by 8 bases, with 13 bases between them. The V gene's germline CDR1 is GTSNPN and CDR2 SVGIG (reference sequence). The CDR3 extends over 11 amino acids. The CDR3 loop is CAGTFRYEQFF. CDR3 sequence (DNA): TGTGCCGGGACGTTTAGGTATGAGCAGTTCTTC.

This sequence joins TRBV5-1 and TRBJ1-2; possibly TRBD1 for D (6 bases). V lost 5 bases and J 2 bases, leaving 19 bases between the germline ends. The CDR3 is 16 residues long. Germline values: CDR1 SGHRS, CDR2 YFSETQ. The CDR3 spells CASRLDLIRGNYGYTF. The CDR3 nucleotides read TGCGCCAGCAGGCTTGATCTTATCAGGGGCAACTATGGCTACACCTTC.

This clone appeared a few times. This chain uses TRBV5-4 with TRBJ2-2; a possible D gene is TRBD2 (6 bases). The germline V gene has CDR1 SGHNT and CDR2 YYREEE (reference sequence). Trimming left V 4 bases short and J 5 bases short, with 15 bases between. The length of the CDR3 is 15 residues. CDR3 residues: CASSPEGAGTGELFF. CDR3 in DNA: TGTGCCAGCAGCCCGGAGGGAGCCGGTACCGGGGAGCTGTTTTTT.

This chain uses TRBV10-3 with TRBJ2-2; tentative D call: TRBD2 (6 bases). V lost 6 bases, J lost 6 bases, and 20 bases lay in between. CDR1 is ENHRY, CDR2 SYGVKD, per germline. The CDR3 length is 16 residues. The CDR3 DNA is TGTGCCATCAGCCCCTGGGAGGTTATCATCGCCGGGGAGCTGTTTTTT. Amino acid sequence: CAISPWEVIIAGELFF.

The V gene is TRBV7-9, the J gene TRBJ2-1, with TRBD1 matching 8 bases. Losses at the gene ends were 5 bases for V and 7 bases for J; bases not matched to a gene: 7. The V gene's germline CDR1 is SEHNR and CDR2 FQNEAQ (reference sequence). The CDR3 has 14 amino acids. The CDR3 DNA reads TGTGCCAGCAGCCCCCGGGACAGGATGAATGAGCAGTTCTTC. Translated: CASSPRDRMNEQFF.

This clone appeared once. The chain links TRBV18 to TRBJ2-5, with 11 bases fitting TRBD2. The CDR3 spans 17 residues. V lost 3 bases and J lost 4; bases outside the gene matches: 10. Per germline, CDR1 KGHSH and CDR2 LQKENI. CDR3 DNA sequence: TGTGCCAGCTCACCGCTAACCGGGACTAGCGGTTTAGAGACCCAGTACTTC. Protein: CASSPLTGTSGLETQYF.

The V and J genes are TRBV25-1 and TRBJ2-5; 9 positions agree with TRBD1. The germline gives CDR1 MGHDK, CDR2 SYGVNS. The V gene end was trimmed by 1 base and the J gene end by 4 bases; junction bases not matched to a gene: 10. This CDR3 is built from 17 residues. The CDR3 protein is CASSESSRGQGLETQYF. The CDR3 DNA reads TGTGCCAGCAGTGAATCCTCAAGGGGACAGGGCCTAGAGACCCAGTACTTC.

This CDR3 is CASSPSGRSTDTQYF. As DNA, the CDR3 is TGTGCCAGCAGCCCTAGCGGGAGGAGCACAGATACGCAGTATTTT. The chain carries TRBV7-3 and TRBJ2-3, with 11 nucleotides matching TRBD2. V was clipped by 5 bases and J by 0 bases; unmatched bases: 1. The CDR3 contains 15 residues. CDR1 and CDR2 from the germline V gene are SGHTA and FQGTGA.

The CDR3 region has the DNA TGTGCCAGCTCACCACCATCAACAGGGGGCGCCTCCGGGGAGCTGTTTTTT. Translating gives CASSPPSTGGASGELFF. The gene calls are TRBV18 and TRBJ2-2; 9 bases match TRBD1. Unmatched junction bases numbered 8, after V lost 0 bases and J lost 6 bases. CDR1 is KGHSH, CDR2 LQKENI, per germline. The CDR3 totals 17 residues.

This clone occurred once. The J gene is TRBJ2-3, the V gene TRBV6-1; tentatively, D is TRBD2 (5 bases). CDR3 length: 14 residues. V was pared by 8 bases and J by 2 bases, with 14 bases between. From germline, CDR1 is MNHNS and CDR2 SASEGT. Here the CDR3 DNA reads TGTGCCAGCGAGGGTATGATATTCACAGATACGCAGTATTTT. Protein product: CASEGMIFTDTQYF.

Here the CDR3 DNA reads TGTGCCAGCAGCCCGGGACAGGGGTCCCATTTCCAAGAGACCCAGTACTTC. This encodes CASSPGQGSHFQETQYF. The chain employs TRBV7-9 and TRBJ2-5, with 10 bases that match TRBD1. Germline V gene sequence: CDR1 SEHNR, CDR2 FQNEAQ (reference sequence). This CDR3 contains 17 residues. J was trimmed by 1 base and V by 5 bases; bases with no gene match: 10.

V gene TRBV7-7 combines with J gene TRBJ2-5, with 8 bases that match TRBD2. Germline CDR1 is SSHAT and CDR2 is FNYEAQ (reference sequence). The CDR3 runs 16 residues. Trimming removed 5 bases from V and 2 bases from J; junction bases left unmatched: 10. The CDR3 region is CASSRMGSGGQETQYF. The CDR3 DNA reads TGTGCCAGCAGCCGTATGGGGTCGGGAGGGCAAGAGACCCAGTACTTC.

This clone was seen a few times. The chain carries TRBV28 and TRBJ1-5; no firm D call. In germline, CDR1 is MDHEN, CDR2 SYDVKM. V lost 4 bases, J lost 0 bases, and 16 bases lay in between. This CDR3 contains 17 residues. The DNA for the CDR3 is TGTGCCAGCAGTTCTAGGACTGCCCCCTATAGCAATCAGCCCCAGCATTTT. It codes for CASSSRTAPYSNQPQHF.

This clone appeared many times. The V and J genes are TRBV9 and TRBJ2-5; 7 bases fit TRBD1. Germline V gene lookup returns CDR1 SGDLS and CDR2 YYNGEE. V gave up 4 bases and J gave up 5 bases; unmatched junction bases: 11. CDR3 size: 15 residues. CDR3 bases: TGTGCCAGCAGCACCTGGGACAGTACACGGGAGACCCAGTACTTC. Protein sequence: CASSTWDSTRETQYF.

The chain uses TRBV18 and TRBJ2-1, with 9 positions matching TRBD1. J was trimmed by 8 bases and V by 3 bases; bases with no gene match: 14. Germline V CDR1 and CDR2: KGHSH, LQKENI. This CDR3 region has 17 residues. As DNA, the CDR3 is TGTGCCAGCTCACCCTTTGAAGACAGGGGGTGTTGCCATGAGCAGTTCTTC. Translating it yields CASSPFEDRGCCHEQFF.

This chain links TRBV2 with TRBJ2-3; 7 nucleotides align to TRBD2. J was trimmed by 4 bases and V by 1 base; bases with no gene match: 11. In germline, CDR1 is SNHLY, CDR2 FYNNEI. The CDR3 is 17 amino acids. The chain's CDR3 is CASSEEGALAGADTQYF. DNA for the CDR3: TGTGCCAGCAGTGAAGAGGGCGCTTTAGCGGGTGCAGATACGCAGTATTTT.